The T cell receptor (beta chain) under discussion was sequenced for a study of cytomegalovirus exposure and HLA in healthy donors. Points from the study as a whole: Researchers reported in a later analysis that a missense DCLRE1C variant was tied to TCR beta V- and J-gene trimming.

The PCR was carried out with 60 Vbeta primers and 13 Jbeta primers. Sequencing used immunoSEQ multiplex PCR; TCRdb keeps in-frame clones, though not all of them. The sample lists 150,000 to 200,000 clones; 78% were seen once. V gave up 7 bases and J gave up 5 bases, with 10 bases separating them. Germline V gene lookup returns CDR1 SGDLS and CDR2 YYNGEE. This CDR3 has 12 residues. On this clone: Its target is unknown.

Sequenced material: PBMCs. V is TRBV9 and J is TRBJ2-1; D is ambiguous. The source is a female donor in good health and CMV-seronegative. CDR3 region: CASQTDNNEQFF. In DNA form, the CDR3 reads TGTGCCAGCCAAACCGACAACAATGAGCAGTTCTTC.